These T cell receptor beta chains were read from a single sample in a study of Ad26.COV2.S vaccination and SARS-CoV-2 variants. Measured with immunoSEQ multiplex PCR; TCRdb has only the in-frame clones, and not every one. The sample consists of approximately 400,000 clones, roughly 81% of them appearing once. This specimen was peripheral blood, taken in a trial of Ad26.COV2.S vaccine versus placebo. The receptors come from a person aged 18-65 years who received the Ad26.COV2.S COVID-19 vaccine or a placebo. Each CDR3 is given with its conserved first and last residue. The D gene is left open where the match is weak. Some rows mark clone size as missing; the rest say once, few, many or name a class of expanded clone.

j_gene | abundance | v_gene | d_gene | CDR3nt | CDR3aa
TRBJ2-7 | few | TRBV12-5 | - | TGTGCTAGTGGTTCGACACTCTACGAGCAGTACTTC | CASGSTLYEQYF
TRBJ2-5 | once | TRBV19 | TRBD1 | TGTGCCAGTAGTATCAGGGGGCGAGAGACCCAGTACTTC | CASSIRGRETQYF
TRBJ2-3 | few | TRBV10-3 | TRBD1 | TGTGCCATCAGCGCCCGCTCAACAGGGGTGGGCACAGATACGCAGTATTTT | CAISARSTGVGTDTQYF
TRBJ2-7 | - | TRBV7-9 | - | TGTGCCAGCAGCCCGGGACAATCCTACGAGCAGTACTTC | CASSPGQSYEQYF
TRBJ1-4 | - | TRBV20-1 | - | TGCAGTGCTAGTAGTTTGGGGGAAAAACTGTTTTTT | CSASSLGEKLFF
TRBJ1-5 | - | TRBV5-1 | TRBD1 | TGCGCCAGCAGCCCATCCGGGACAGGGGGCAATAGCAATCAGCCCCAGCATTTT | CASSPSGTGGNSNQPQHF
TRBJ1-6 | - | TRBV18 | TRBD1 | TGTGCCAGCTCACCCGACAGGGGAGGCTCACCCCTCCACTTT | CASSPDRGGSPLHF
TRBJ1-6 | few | TRBV5-1 | TRBD1 | TGCGCCAGCAGGCGGGACAGGGCCGAATCACCCCTCCACTTT | CASRRDRAESPLHF
TRBJ1-5 | - | TRBV6-2/TRBV6-3 | TRBD1 | TGTGCCAGCAGTTCCCGACAGGGAGTGTTTAGCAATCAGCCCCAGCATTTT | CASSSRQGVFSNQPQHF
TRBJ2-2 | once | TRBV19 | - | TGTGCCAGTAGTATAGCTAGTATATCCGGGGAGCTGTTTTTT | CASSIASISGELFF
TRBJ1-2 | - | TRBV30 | - | TGTGCCTGGAGTGTAACGGTGGGGGGGAGGGACTATGGCTACACCTTC | CAWSVTVGGRDYGYTF
TRBJ2-1 | - | TRBV6-6 | TRBD2 | TGTGCCAGCAGTCACCGAAATGGACTAGACAATGAGCAGTTCTTC | CASSHRNGLDNEQFF
TRBJ2-5 | - | TRBV5-1 | - | TGCGCCAGCACACCGCGGACGGATCAAGAGACCCAGTACTTC | CASTPRTDQETQYF
TRBJ1-5 | many | TRBV30 | - | TGTGCCTGGGGGGGTGTGGGGAATCAGCCCCAGCATTTT | CAWGGVGNQPQHF
TRBJ2-1 | - | TRBV29-1 | - | TGCAGCGTTGAAGATGGCCTATCATATGAGCAGTTCTTC | CSVEDGLSYEQFF
TRBJ1-2 | few | TRBV5-6 | - | TGTGCCAGCAGCTGGGAGGGGAGCTATGGCTACACCTTC | CASSWEGSYGYTF
TRBJ2-1 | - | TRBV9 | - | TGTGCCAGCAGCGTAGTGGGCTCCTACAATGAGCAGTTCTTC | CASSVVGSYNEQFF
TRBJ1-2 | few | TRBV2 | TRBD1 | TGTGCCAGCAGTGTTGACAGGGTGTTTGGCTACACCTTC | CASSVDRVFGYTF
TRBJ2-1 | - | TRBV5-6 | - | TGTGCCAGCAGCCGCCGGACCTACAATGAGCAGTTCTTC | CASSRRTYNEQFF
TRBJ1-2 | - | TRBV5-1 | TRBD1 | TGCGTCAGCAGCTCACCGGGACAGGGTCCCGGCTACACCTTC | CVSSSPGQGPGYTF
TRBJ2-5 | - | TRBV5-5 | - | TGTGCCAGCAGGGTGAGGACTCAAGAGACCCAGTACTTC | CASRVRTQETQYF
TRBJ2-7 | - | TRBV6-1 | - | TGTGCCAGCAGTGAATTTTACGAGCAGTACTTC | CASSEFYEQYF
TRBJ1-2 | - | TRBV10-3 | - | TGTGCCATCAGTGAGGGTACAGCATACTCCTATGGCTACACCTTC | CAISEGTAYSYGYTF
TRBJ2-7 | once | TRBV3-1/TRBV3-2 | TRBD1 | TGTGCCAGCAGCCAAGAAAGGCGACAGGGGGCGTTGGGGGAGCAGTACTTC | CASSQERRQGALGEQYF
TRBJ1-2 | - | TRBV6-5 | TRBD1 | TGTGCCAGCAGTCAAAGGACAGGGGGCGCAGGTGGCTACACCTTC | CASSQRTGGAGGYTF
TRBJ1-1 | - | TRBV21-1 | - | TGTGCCAGCAGCAAAGAGGGGCCCGGAGGGGCTGAAGCTTTCTTT | CASSKEGPGGAEAFF
TRBJ2-3 | once | TRBV7-2 | - | TGTGCCAGCAGCTTACTAAATACGCAGTATTTT | CASSLLNTQYF
TRBJ2-1 | - | TRBV9 | - | TGTGCCAGCAGCACCCGACTAGGGCTGGGGTACAATGAGCAGTTCTTC | CASSTRLGLGYNEQFF
TRBJ2-7 | - | TRBV11-2 | TRBD2 | TGTGCCAGCAGCTTAGTGGGTCCTAGCGGGCTCTCCTACGAGCAGTACTTC | CASSLVGPSGLSYEQYF
TRBJ2-7 | - | TRBV7-6 | TRBD1 | TGTGCCAGCAGCTTAGGAGGGGGCTTTGAATCCTACGAGCAGTACTTC | CASSLGGGFESYEQYF
TRBJ2-2 | - | TRBV6-2/TRBV6-3 | TRBD1 | TGTGCCAGCAGTCCCGCTCCGGGACAGGGTTCCGTCGGGGAGCTGTTTTTT | CASSPAPGQGSVGELFF
TRBJ2-1 | - | TRBV7-9 | TRBD2 | TGTGCCAGCAGCTTTGCGGGACTAGCGTCTGAGCAGTTCTTC | CASSFAGLASEQFF
TRBJ1-2 | - | TRBV19 | - | TGTGCCAGTAGTACGAGCCAGGGACACTATGGCTACACCTTC | CASSTSQGHYGYTF
TRBJ1-2 | - | TRBV15 | - | TGTGCCACCAGCACCGCCAGGGGTTCGGGGGGCTACACCTTC | CATSTARGSGGYTF
TRBJ2-7 | - | TRBV29-1 | - | TGCAGCGTTGCTCGGGGAACCTACGAGCAGTACTTC | CSVARGTYEQYF
TRBJ2-5 | - | TRBV9 | - | TGTGCCAGCAGCGCACTTTTCGGAGGACAGTACTTC | CASSALFGGQYF
TRBJ2-3 | - | TRBV28 | TRBD2 | TGTGCCAGCAGCCCGTTTGTGGCGGGAGGGACCCGCACAGATACGCAGTATTTT | CASSPFVAGGTRTDTQYF
TRBJ1-3 | - | TRBV24-1 | - | TGTGCCACCAGCAGCGGGACAAATTTCGACACCATATATTTT | CATSSGTNFDTIYF
TRBJ2-3 | once | TRBV5-1 | TRBD2 | TGCGCCAGCAGGTCCATGACTAGCAGAGATACGCAGTATTTT | CASRSMTSRDTQYF
TRBJ1-2 | - | TRBV27 | - | TGTGCCAGCAGTCTATACGGGACCGATCCCTATGGCTACACCTTC | CASSLYGTDPYGYTF
TRBJ1-2 | - | TRBV7-9 | - | TGTGCCAGCAGCATAGAGGTGGGGCCGACCCTCTATGGCTACACCTTC | CASSIEVGPTLYGYTF
TRBJ2-3 | - | TRBV7-2 | - | TGTGCCAGCAGCTTTGACACGAGGAGGACAGATACGCAGTATTTT | CASSFDTRRTDTQYF
TRBJ1-2 | - | TRBV3-1/TRBV3-2 | - | TGTGCCAGCAGCCAAGCAACGCTAGACCCGTACTTC | CASSQATLDPYF
TRBJ2-1 | - | TRBV25-1 | TRBD2 | TGTGCCAGCAGTGAGACTAAGGGACTAAATGAGCAGTTCTTC | CASSETKGLNEQFF
TRBJ2-5 | - | TRBV24-1 | TRBD2 | TGTGCCACCAGCACTAGCGGGAGAGAGACCCAGTACTTC | CATSTSGRETQYF
TRBJ1-4 | - | TRBV6-2/TRBV6-3 | TRBD1 | TGTGCCAGCAGTTACTCCCTCGGACAGGGCGATTATGCAACTAATGAAAAACTGTTTTTT | CASSYSLGQGDYATNEKLFF
TRBJ2-2 | - | TRBV4-1 | TRBD2 | TGCGCCAGCAGCCAAGAGGGAGGGCAGAGGAGTCGGAACACCGGGGAGCTGTTTTTT | CASSQEGGQRSRNTGELFF
TRBJ2-5 | - | TRBV7-9 | - | TGTGCCAGCAGCGATGACATGCCTTTGGAGACCCAGTACTTC | CASSDDMPLETQYF
TRBJ2-7 | - | TRBV12-5 | - | TGTGCTAGTGGTCTACCCACGGCAGGGTTAGGCGAGCAGTACTTC | CASGLPTAGLGEQYF
TRBJ1-5 | - | TRBV19 | - | TGTGCCAGCAGTATCCTCCAGGGAGGCAATCAGCCCCAGCATTTT | CASSILQGGNQPQHF